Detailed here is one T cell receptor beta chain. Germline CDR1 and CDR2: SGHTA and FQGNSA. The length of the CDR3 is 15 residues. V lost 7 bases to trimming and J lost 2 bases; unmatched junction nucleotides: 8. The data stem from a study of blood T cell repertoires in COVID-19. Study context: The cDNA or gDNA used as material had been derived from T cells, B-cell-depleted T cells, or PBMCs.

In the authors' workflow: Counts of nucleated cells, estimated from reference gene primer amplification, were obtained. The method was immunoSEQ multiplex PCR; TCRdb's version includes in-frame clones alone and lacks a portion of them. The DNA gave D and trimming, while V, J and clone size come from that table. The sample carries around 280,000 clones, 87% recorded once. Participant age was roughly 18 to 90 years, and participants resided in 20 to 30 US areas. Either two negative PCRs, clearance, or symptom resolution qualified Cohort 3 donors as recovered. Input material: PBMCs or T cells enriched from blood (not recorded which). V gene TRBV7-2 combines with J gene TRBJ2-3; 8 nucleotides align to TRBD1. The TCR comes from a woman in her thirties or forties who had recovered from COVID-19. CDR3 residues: CASILQGAITDTQYF. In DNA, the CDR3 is TGTGCCAGCATCCTTCAGGGGGCCATCACAGATACGCAGTATTTT.